The 19 T cell receptor beta chains given below trace back to one sample, sequenced in a study of blood T cell repertoires in COVID-19. Only in-frame clones appear in the TCRdb table, and some are missing; sequencing was by immunoSEQ multiplex PCR. The table shows 150,000 or so clones, with just over 85% occurring only once. The sequenced material came from PBMCs or T cells enriched from blood (not recorded which). The receptor source for this set is a middle-aged man who had recovered from COVID-19.

The rearrangement joins TRBV20-1 to TRBJ1-2; D gene ambiguous. Germline V lookup: CDR1 DFQATT, CDR2 SNEGSKA (reference sequence). This CDR3 comprises 11 residues. The V gene lost 2 bases and the J gene lost 7 bases, with 8 bases spanning the gap. Here the CDR3 reads CSARPNGGYTF. CDR3 DNA: TGCAGTGCTAGACCAAACGGTGGCTACACCTTC.

V and J are TRBV29-1 and TRBJ2-3, with 12 bases aligning to TRBD2. Germline trimming cut 4 bases from V and 4 bases from J; bases unmatched to any gene: 6. CDR1 and CDR2 from the germline V gene are SQVTM and ANQGSEA. This CDR3 has 15 residues. DNA for the CDR3: TGCAGCGTTGCTCGGGCTAGCGGGGGGGCAGATACGCAGTATTTT. Protein sequence: CSVARASGGADTQYF.

The chain combines TRBV28 with TRBJ1-5; weak D call: TRBD1 (5 bases). V gave up 7 bases and J gave up 1 base, with 14 bases separating them. Germline CDR1 MDHEN, CDR2 SYDVKM. The CDR3 loop spans 15 amino acids. The CDR3 loop is CASTKSGGSNQPQHF. CDR3 nucleotide sequence: TGTGCCAGCACCAAGTCGGGGGGGAGCAATCAGCCCCAGCATTTT.

The chain combines TRBV4-1 with TRBJ1-6; 9 bases line up with TRBD1. V shed 3 bases and J 8 bases; nucleotides not matched to a gene: 8. The CDR3 sequence is 16 residues long. Germline values: CDR1 MGHRA, CDR2 YSYEKL. For the CDR3, the DNA is TGCGCCAGCAGCCAGGTGGGGGACAGGGCAGATTCACCCCTCCACTTT. This translates into CASSQVGDRADSPLHF.

This chain connects TRBV7-2 to TRBJ2-7; 9 bases are a match to TRBD1. CDR3 length equals 15 residues. The germline CDR1 and CDR2 sequences are SGHTA and FQGNSA. Losses at the gene ends were 7 bases for V and 0 bases for J; bases not matched to a gene: 7. DNA of the CDR3: TGTGCCAGCAATTCCCGGGACAGGGCCTCCTACGAGCAGTACTTC. Translation gives CASNSRDRASYEQYF.

The chain is built from TRBV29-1 and TRBJ1-1, with 7 bases matching TRBD1. The CDR3 is made up of 12 amino acids. In germline, CDR1 is SQVTM, CDR2 ANQGSEA. J lost 3 bases, V lost 7 bases, and 5 bases had no gene match. The DNA of the CDR3 is TGCAGCGGGGGACAGCTCTACACTGAAGCTTTCTTT. It yields the protein CSGGQLYTEAFF.

The rearrangement joins TRBV2 to TRBJ1-4, with 7 bases lining up with TRBD1. Germline CDR1 SNHLY, CDR2 FYNNEI. V trimming: 4 bases; J trimming: 10 bases; junction bases outside the gene matches: 12. The CDR3 totals 15 residues. CDR3 DNA: TGTGCCAGCAGTGCCCGACAGGGTGGGAACCGAAAACTGTTTTTT. Its protein product is CASSARQGGNRKLFF.

This clone was counted between two and nine times. V and J are TRBV28 and TRBJ1-6; D gene ambiguous. Trimming removed 5 bases from V and 9 bases from J, with 8 bases in between. The CDR3 consists of 12 residues. Germline V CDR1 and CDR2: MDHEN, SYDVKM. CDR3 DNA: TGTGCCAGCAGTAAAGAGAGTTCACCCCTCCACTTT. Translated: CASSKESSPLHF.

The chain uses TRBV19 and TRBJ2-3; 15 positions agree with TRBD2. The CDR3 contains 19 residues. Germline values: CDR1 LNHDA, CDR2 SQIVND (reference sequence). The V and J ends lost 4 bases and 1 base, in that order; junction bases with no gene match: 9. The CDR3: CASSTGTSGRSGGTDTQYF. DNA of the CDR3: TGTGCCAGTAGTACCGGGACTAGCGGGAGGTCAGGCGGCACAGATACGCAGTATTTT.

This chain links TRBV6-5 with TRBJ1-6; TRBD1 is a possible D gene (5 bases). The CDR3 is 15 amino acids. Trimming took off 2 bases at V and 8 bases at J, with 13 bases between the two ends. Germline V gene lookup returns CDR1 MNHEY and CDR2 SVGAGI. The CDR3 region is CASSYAAGLYSPLHF. The CDR3 coding sequence is TGTGCCAGCAGTTACGCTGCAGGGCTCTATTCACCCCTCCACTTT.

The rearrangement uses TRBV5-1 and TRBJ2-2, with D tentatively TRBD1 (6 bases). Germline CDR1 reads SGHRS; CDR2 reads YFSETQ. Trimming shortened V by 4 bases and J by 0 bases, and 10 bases separated the two germline ends. This CDR3 is 15 amino acids long. CDR3 sequence: CASSPGQSNTGELFF. In DNA, the CDR3 is TGCGCCAGCAGCCCGGGACAATCGAACACCGGGGAGCTGTTTTTT.

The chain links TRBV29-1 to TRBJ1-1; D remains unclear. CDR1 is SQVTM and CDR2 is ANQGSEA in the germline V gene. V lost 3 bases and J lost 0, with 5 bases in between. The CDR3 covers 12 residues. The CDR3 DNA reads as TGCAGCGTTGACGGTATGAACACTGAAGCTTTCTTT. Translating gives CSVDGMNTEAFF.

The J gene is TRBJ2-7, the V gene TRBV6-2 or TRBV6-3, with 8 bases matching TRBD2. V shed 2 bases, J shed 6 bases, and the junction held 18 bases outside the gene matches. The CDR3 has 18 residues. Germline values: CDR1 MNHEY, CDR2 SVGEGT. The CDR3 here is CASSYPYLDQRERLEQYF. For the CDR3, the DNA is TGTGCCAGCAGTTACCCGTACCTCGACCAGCGGGAGCGTCTCGAGCAGTACTTC.

This chain uses TRBV6-5 with TRBJ2-7; TRBD1 agrees at 8 bases. Trimming removed 6 bases from V and 0 bases from J; junction bases left unmatched: 7. The CDR3 extends over 15 amino acids. The germline CDR1 and CDR2 sequences are MNHEY and SVGAGI. The CDR3 sequence is CASRLDRDPSYEQYF. The CDR3 DNA sequence: TGTGCCAGCAGGTTGGACAGGGATCCCTCCTACGAGCAGTACTTC.

This chain links TRBV2 with TRBJ1-5; possible D gene TRBD1, 5 bases. V lost 8 bases and J 4 bases, leaving 9 bases between the germline ends. CDR3 length: 12 residues. Germline-derived CDR1 and CDR2 are SNHLY and FYNNEI. The CDR3: CASGHLNQPQHF. CDR3 coding DNA: TGTGCCAGCGGACACCTAAATCAGCCCCAGCATTTT. Full variable domain (missing parts from reference TRBV2 and TRBJ1-5): EPEVTQTPSHQVTQMGQEVILRCVPISNHLYFYWYRQILGQKVEFLVSFYNNEISEKSEIFDDQFSVERPDGSNFTLKIRSTKLEDSAMYFCASGHLNQPQHFGDGTRLSIL.

This chain links TRBV5-1 with TRBJ2-5, with a possible D match to TRBD2 (6 bases). Germline V gene sequence: CDR1 SGHRS, CDR2 YFSETQ. CDR3 size: 15 residues. V was trimmed by 7 bases and J by 3 bases, leaving 19 bases between them. CDR3: CASGRLGGIEETQYF. The CDR3 DNA sequence: TGCGCCAGCGGGAGGCTCGGGGGAATCGAAGAGACCCAGTACTTC.

The chain links TRBV19 to TRBJ2-7; possibly TRBD2 for D (6 bases). CDR3 length: 15 residues. Germline values: CDR1 LNHDA, CDR2 SQIVND (reference sequence). V was shortened by 8 bases and J by 3 bases, with 20 bases between the two germline ends. Here the CDR3 reads CASRATAGPNYEQYF. CDR3 coding DNA: TGTGCCAGTCGTGCCACGGCGGGACCTAACTACGAGCAGTACTTC. Drawing the rest from reference TRBV19 and TRBJ2-7, the complete variable domain is DGGITQSPKYLFRKEGQNVTLSCEQNLNHDAMYWYRQDPGQGLRLIYYSQIVNDFQKGDIAEGYSVSREKKESFPLTVTSAQKNPTAFYLCASRATAGPNYEQYFGPGTRLTVT.

The count of this clone is one. This chain connects TRBV28 to TRBJ1-1; D might be TRBD1 (6 bases). Trimming removed 5 bases at V and 7 bases at J, with 11 bases between. The CDR3 covers 12 residues. Per the germline V gene, CDR1 is MDHEN and CDR2 is SYDVKM. CDR3 residues: CASSQQGLEAFF. The CDR3 region has the DNA TGTGCCAGCAGTCAACAGGGCCTTGAAGCTTTCTTT.

The J gene is TRBJ1-1, the V gene TRBV30; D ambiguous. This CDR3 contains 14 residues. Trimming shortened V by 4 bases and J by 11 bases, and 23 bases separated the two germline ends. Germline values: CDR1 GTSNPN, CDR2 SVGIG (reference sequence). Written as DNA, the CDR3 is TGTGCCTGGAAACTACTTCCGGGTCCGCCTGGGGCTTTCTTT. This translates into CAWKLLPGPPGAFF.